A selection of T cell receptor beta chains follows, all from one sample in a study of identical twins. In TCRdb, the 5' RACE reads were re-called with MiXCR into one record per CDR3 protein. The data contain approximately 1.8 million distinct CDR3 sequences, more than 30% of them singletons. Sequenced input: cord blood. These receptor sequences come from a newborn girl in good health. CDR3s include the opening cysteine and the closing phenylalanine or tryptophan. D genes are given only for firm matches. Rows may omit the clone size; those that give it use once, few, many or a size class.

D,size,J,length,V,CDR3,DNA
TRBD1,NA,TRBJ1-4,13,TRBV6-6,CASSPGTAPKLFF,TGTGCCAGCAGCCCCGGGACAGCCCCAAAACTGTTTTTT
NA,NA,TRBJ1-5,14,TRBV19,CASSRTHSNQPQHF,TGTGCCAGTAGTCGGACACATAGCAATCAGCCCCAGCATTTT
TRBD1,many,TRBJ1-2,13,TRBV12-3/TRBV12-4,CASRLDRGYGYTF,TGTGCCAGCAGACTCGACAGGGGGTATGGCTACACCTTC
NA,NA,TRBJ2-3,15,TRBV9,CASGKTRWGTDTQYF,TGTGCCAGCGGAAAAACTAGGTGGGGCACAGATACGCAGTATTTT
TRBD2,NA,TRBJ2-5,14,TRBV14,CASSQLAGGLEQYF,TGTGCCAGCAGCCAACTAGCGGGAGGGCTTGAGCAGTACTTC
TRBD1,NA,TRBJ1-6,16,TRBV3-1,CASSQGRETGASPLHF,TGTGCCAGCAGCCAAGGACGTGAGACAGGGGCCTCACCCCTCCACTTT
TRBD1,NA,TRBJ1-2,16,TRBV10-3,CAISGLGRDSYYGYTF,TGTGCCATCAGTGGGCTCGGCCGGGACAGCTACTATGGCTACACCTTC
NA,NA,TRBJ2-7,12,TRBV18,CASSPDNHEQYF,TGTGCCAGCTCACCCGATAACCACGAGCAGTACTTC
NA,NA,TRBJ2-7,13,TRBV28,CASSNLHRREQYF,TGTGCCAGCAGCAACCTCCATCGGCGGGAGCAGTACTTC
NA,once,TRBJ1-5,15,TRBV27,CASSLSGELNQPQHF,TGTGCCAGCAGTTTATCCGGGGAGCTCAATCAGCCCCAGCATTTT
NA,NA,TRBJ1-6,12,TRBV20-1,CSARDRSSPLHF,TGCAGTGCTAGAGATAGGAGTTCACCCCTCCACTTT
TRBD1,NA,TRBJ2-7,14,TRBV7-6,CASGSGGSSYEQYF,TGTGCCAGCGGCTCAGGGGGCTCCTCCTACGAGCAGTACTTC
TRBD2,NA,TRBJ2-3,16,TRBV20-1,CSVAGLAGENTDTQYF,TGCAGTGTGGCGGGACTAGCGGGGGAGAACACAGATACGCAGTATTTT
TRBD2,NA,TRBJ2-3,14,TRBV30,CAWSNGGFTDTQYF,TGTGCCTGGAGTAACGGGGGGTTCACAGATACGCAGTATTTT
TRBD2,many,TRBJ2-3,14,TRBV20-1,CSAATSGPSDTQYF,TGCAGTGCAGCGACTAGCGGGCCCTCCGATACGCAGTATTTT
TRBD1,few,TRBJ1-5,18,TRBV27,CASSPGLGQGEGNQPQHF,TGTGCCAGCAGTCCCGGCCTTGGACAGGGGGAGGGCAATCAGCCCCAGCATTTT
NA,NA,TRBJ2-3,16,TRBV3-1,CASSYLVGGRTDTQYF,TGTGCCAGCAGCTATCTAGTGGGGGGGCGGACAGATACGCAGTATTTT
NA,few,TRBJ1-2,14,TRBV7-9,CASRPGLLGAGYTF,TGTGCCAGCCGCCCAGGATTATTGGGGGCTGGCTACACCTTC
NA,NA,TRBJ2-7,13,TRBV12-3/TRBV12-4,CASNQGGSYEQYF,TGTGCCAGCAATCAAGGGGGCTCCTACGAGCAGTACTTC
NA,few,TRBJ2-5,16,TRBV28,CASSLSPGAGYNEQYF,TGTGCCAGCAGTTTATCTCCGGGAGCGGGTTACAATGAGCAGTACTTC
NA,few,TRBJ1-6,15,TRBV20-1,CSARDPPGRNSPLHF,TGCAGTGCTAGAGATCCGCCGGGTAGGAATTCACCCCTCCACTTT
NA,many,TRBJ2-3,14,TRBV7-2,CASSFHRGTDTQYF,TGTGCCAGCAGCTTCCACAGGGGCACAGATACGCAGTATTTT
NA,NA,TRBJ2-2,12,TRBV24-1,CATSARTGELFF,TGTGCCACCAGTGCTCGGACCGGGGAGCTGTTTTTT
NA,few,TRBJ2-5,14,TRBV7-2,CASSYRVGQETQYF,TGTGCCAGCAGCTACAGGGTCGGGCAAGAGACCCAGTACTTC
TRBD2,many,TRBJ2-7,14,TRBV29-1,CSVAGTSGGYEQYF,TGCAGCGTCGCCGGGACTAGCGGGGGCTACGAGCAGTACTTC
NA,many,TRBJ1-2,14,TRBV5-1,CASSRLTEYYGYTF,TGCGCCAGCAGCCGCCTCACGGAATACTATGGCTACACCTTC
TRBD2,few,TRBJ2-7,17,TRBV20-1,CSARTRAGGTSSYEQYF,TGCAGTGCTAGAACACGGGCGGGAGGTACTAGCTCCTACGAGCAGTACTTC
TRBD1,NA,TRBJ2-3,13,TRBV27,CASSITRDRDEYF,TGTGCCAGCAGTATTACCCGGGACAGGGATGAGTATTTT
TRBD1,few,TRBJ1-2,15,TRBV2,CASRETGTVNYGYTF,TGTGCCAGCAGGGAGACAGGGACGGTTAACTATGGCTACACCTTC
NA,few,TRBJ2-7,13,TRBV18,CASSPRDAYEQYF,TGTGCCAGCTCACCCCGAGATGCCTACGAGCAGTACTTC
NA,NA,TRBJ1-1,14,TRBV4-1,CASSQADRYTEAFF,TGCGCCAGCAGCCAGGCCGACAGGTACACTGAAGCTTTCTTT
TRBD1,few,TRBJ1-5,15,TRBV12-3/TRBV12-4,CASSLRGQVPQPQHF,TGTGCCAGCAGTTTAAGGGGACAGGTCCCCCAGCCCCAGCATTTT
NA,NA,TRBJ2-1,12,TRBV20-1,CSAREDYNEQFF,TGCAGTGCTAGAGAGGACTACAATGAGCAGTTCTTC
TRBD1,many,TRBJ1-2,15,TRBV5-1,CASSYSQGEDYGYTF,TGCGCCAGCAGCTATTCACAGGGGGAGGACTATGGCTACACCTTC
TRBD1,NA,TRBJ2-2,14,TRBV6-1,CATQDRGYTGELFF,TGTGCCACCCAGGACAGGGGGTACACCGGGGAACTGTTTTTT
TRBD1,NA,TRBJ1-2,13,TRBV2,CASRVTGNYGYTF,TGTGCCAGCAGGGTGACAGGGAACTATGGCTACACCTTC
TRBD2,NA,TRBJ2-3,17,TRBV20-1,CSARDLRGGASTDTQYF,TGCAGTGCTAGAGATTTGCGCGGGGGGGCTAGCACAGATACGCAGTATTTT
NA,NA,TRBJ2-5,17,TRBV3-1,CASSQGRGGLYQETQYF,TGTGCCAGCAGCCAAGGGCGTGGGGGCCTCTACCAAGAGACCCAGTACTTC
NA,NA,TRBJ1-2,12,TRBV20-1,CSAVLQGYGYTF,TGCAGTGCTGTGCTCCAGGGATATGGCTACACCTTC
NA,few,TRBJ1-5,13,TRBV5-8,CASRSGQGQPQHF,TGTGCCAGCAGGTCAGGGCAGGGTCAGCCCCAGCATTTT
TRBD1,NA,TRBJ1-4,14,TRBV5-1,CASSQGDAKEKLFF,TGCGCCAGCAGCCAGGGGGACGCTAAGGAAAAACTGTTTTTT
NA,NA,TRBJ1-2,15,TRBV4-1,CASSPLEGPNYGYTF,TGCGCCAGCAGCCCCTTAGAAGGTCCTAACTATGGCTACACCTTC
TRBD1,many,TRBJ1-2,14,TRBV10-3,CAISESQGAYGYTF,TGTGCCATCAGTGAGTCGCAGGGGGCCTATGGCTACACCTTC
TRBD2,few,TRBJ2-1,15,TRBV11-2,CASRLAWGEYNEQFF,TGTGCCAGCAGACTAGCGTGGGGGGAATACAATGAGCAGTTCTTC
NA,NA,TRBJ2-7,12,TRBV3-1,CASSHSFYEQYF,TGTGCCAGCAGCCATTCCTTCTACGAGCAGTACTTC
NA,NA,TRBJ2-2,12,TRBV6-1,CAGSEVPGELFF,TGTGCCGGCAGTGAAGTTCCCGGGGAGCTGTTTTTT
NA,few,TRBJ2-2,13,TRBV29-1,CSVEDPYTGELFF,TGCAGCGTTGAAGATCCATACACCGGGGAGCTGTTTTTT
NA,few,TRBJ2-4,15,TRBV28,CASSPHRVAKNIQYF,TGTGCCAGCAGTCCTCACAGGGTAGCCAAAAACATTCAGTACTTC
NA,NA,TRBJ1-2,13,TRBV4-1,CASSQAGIRGYTF,TGCGCCAGCAGCCAGGCGGGGATTCGGGGCTACACCTTC
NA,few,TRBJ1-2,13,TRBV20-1,CSASPNGDYGYTF,TGCAGTGCTAGCCCTAATGGGGACTATGGCTACACCTTC
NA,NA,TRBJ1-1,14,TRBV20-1,CSARDNSRNTEAFF,TGCAGTGCTAGAGATAATTCTAGGAACACTGAAGCTTTCTTT
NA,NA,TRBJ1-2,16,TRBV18,CASSPWEVGVNYGYTF,TGTGCCAGCTCACCCTGGGAAGTAGGGGTCAACTATGGCTACACCTTC
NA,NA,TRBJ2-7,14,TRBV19,CAIRVPSRAYEQYF,TGTGCCATCCGCGTCCCCAGCAGGGCCTACGAGCAGTACTTC
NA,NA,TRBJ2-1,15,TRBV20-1,CSARALPGAYNEQFF,TGCAGTGCTAGAGCCTTGCCAGGAGCCTACAATGAGCAGTTCTTC